The 24 T cell receptor beta chains below all came from one sample that was sequenced in a study of blood T cell repertoires in COVID-19. The data were produced by immunoSEQ multiplex PCR, yet TCRdb's version contains in-frame clones alone and is incomplete. The sample includes approximately 230,000 clones, approximately 82% of them seen just once. Specimen: PBMCs or T cells enriched from blood (not recorded which). These receptors all come from a man aged 40-49 years who had recovered from COVID-19.

The rearrangement joins TRBV18 to TRBJ1-2; D is undetermined. Trimming pared 2 bases from V and 7 bases from J, leaving 14 bases between. The CDR3 length is 14 residues. CDR1 is KGHSH and CDR2 is LQKENI in the germline V gene. The CDR3 here is CASSPIWGEGGYTF. The CDR3 region has the DNA TGTGCCAGCTCACCAATCTGGGGAGAGGGTGGCTACACCTTC.

This clone appeared once. The chain employs TRBV19 and TRBJ1-6; D is unclear. The V end lost 2 bases, the J end lost 7 bases, and 6 bases lay between the germline ends. Germline CDR1 is LNHDA and CDR2 is SQIVND (reference sequence). This CDR3 has 13 amino acids. CDR3: CASSIRSNSPLHF. For the CDR3, the DNA is TGTGCCAGTAGTATACGGTCGAATTCACCCCTCCACTTT.

This rearrangement joins TRBV5-1 to TRBJ2-7, with 13 bases lining up with TRBD2. Germline trimming cut 5 bases from V and 0 bases from J; bases unmatched to any gene: 2. From germline, CDR1 is SGHRS and CDR2 YFSETQ. This CDR3 contains 15 residues. In DNA form, the CDR3 reads TGCGCCAGCAGAGGACTAGCGGGGGCCTCCTACGAGCAGTACTTC. Translated: CASRGLAGASYEQYF.

The rearrangement links TRBV4-1 to TRBJ1-2; TRBD1 agrees at 9 bases. The trim removed 4 bases at V and 7 bases at J, leaving 10 bases unmatched. Looked up from germline, CDR1 is MGHRA and CDR2 is YSYEKL. The CDR3 length is 15 residues. DNA of the CDR3: TGCGCCAGCAGCCCAATCGGGACAGGGAGATCTGGCTACACCTTC. It yields the protein CASSPIGTGRSGYTF.

The chain is built from TRBV25-1 and TRBJ2-1; 13 bases map to TRBD2. The CDR3 extends over 15 amino acids. Germline CDR1 and CDR2: MGHDK and SYGVNS. V gave up 2 bases and J gave up 7 bases; unmatched junction bases: 2. CDR3 nucleotide sequence: TGTGCCAGCAGTGAAGAGACTAGCGGGAGGAATGAGCAGTTCTTC. It is translated as CASSEETSGRNEQFF.

The gene calls are TRBV5-1 and TRBJ2-3; TRBD2 agrees at 10 bases. Germline values: CDR1 SGHRS, CDR2 YFSETQ. Trimming at V came to 7 bases and at J to 3 bases, leaving 5 bases not matched to a gene. The CDR3 is made up of 14 amino acids. The CDR3 region is CASGGLANTDTQYF. The CDR3 DNA sequence: TGCGCCAGCGGGGGACTAGCGAATACAGATACGCAGTATTTT.

The rearrangement links TRBV9 to TRBJ1-3; no clear D gene. V lost 0 bases and J lost 0, with 7 bases in between. The CDR3 length is 15 residues. Germline V gene sequence: CDR1 SGDLS, CDR2 YYNGEE. CDR3 sequence reads: CASSVGSSSGNTIYF. The CDR3 DNA sequence: TGTGCCAGCAGCGTAGGGTCTAGCTCTGGAAACACCATATATTTT.

This chain uses TRBV29-1 with TRBJ2-5; TRBD2 matches 9 bases. V dropped 4 bases and J dropped 3; count of bases not matched to a gene: 3. CDR3 length: 13 residues. Germline CDR1 reads SQVTM; CDR2 reads ANQGSEA. The CDR3 reads CSVGRGGKETQYF. The CDR3 nucleotides read TGCAGCGTTGGGCGGGGGGGCAAAGAGACCCAGTACTTC. Full variable domain (remainder filled in from reference TRBV29-1 and TRBJ2-5): SAVISQKPSRDICQRGTSLTIQCQVDSQVTMMFWYRQQPGQSLTLIATANQGSEATYESGFVIDKFPISRPNLTFSTLTVSNMSPEDSSIYLCSVGRGGKETQYFGPGTRLLVL.

This clone was counted a single time. The chain combines TRBV21-1 with TRBJ1-1; TRBD1, the table's D call, was not compared with the DNA. TRBV21-1 is a listed pseudogene. This CDR3 region has 18 residues. CDR3 sequence: CASSLQPGTGPMNTEAFF. The CDR3 DNA sequence: TGTGCCAGCAGCTTGCAGCCCGGGACAGGGCCGATGAACACTGAAGCTTTCTTT.

The chain is built from TRBV7-9 and TRBJ1-6; 7 bases match TRBD1. After removal of 1 base from V and 5 bases from J, the junction contained 2 bases not matched to a gene. Germline loops: CDR1 SEHNR, CDR2 FQNEAQ (reference sequence). The CDR3 is 15 residues long. CDR3 DNA: TGTGCCAGCAGCTTAGAAGACAGGGATAATTCACCCCTCCACTTT. It translates to CASSLEDRDNSPLHF.

The CDR3 DNA reads as TGTGCCAGCAGTGAAGTGAGAGGCCAGGGAGGTTCACCCCTCCACTTT. Its translation: CASSEVRGQGGSPLHF. The chain is built from TRBV6-1 and TRBJ1-6; weak D call: TRBD1 (5 bases). There are 16 residues in the CDR3. CDR1 and CDR2 from the germline V gene are MNHNS and SASEGT. The germline V and J ends were trimmed by 1 base and 9 bases, with 16 bases remaining between them.

This chain uses TRBV18 with TRBJ2-3, with 7 bases identical to TRBD2. CDR1 and CDR2 (germline): KGHSH, LQKENI. The CDR3 runs 13 residues. V lost 3 bases and J lost 8; bases outside the gene matches: 5. DNA of the CDR3: TGTGCCAGCTCACCCGCAGGACTAGGTACGCAGTATTTT. This sequence encodes CASSPAGLGTQYF.

This clone was counted between two and nine times. The chain combines TRBV2 with TRBJ1-1; the D gene is possibly TRBD1 (6 bases). V lost 6 bases and J lost 0, with 8 bases in between. Germline lookup yields CDR1 SNHLY and CDR2 FYNNEI. The CDR3 loop spans 13 amino acids. The DNA of the CDR3 is TGTGCCAGCAGCGGACAGCTGAACACTGAAGCTTTCTTT. Translation: CASSGQLNTEAFF.

This clone has just a few counts. A read error may account for a junction end that differs from germline. This chain connects TRBV28 to TRBJ2-7; the match to TRBD1 covers 8 bases. The CDR3 runs 12 residues. CDR1 MDHEN and CDR2 SYDVKM come from the germline V gene. CDR3 nucleotides: TGTGCCAGCAGTGCTACGACAGGGGTCCACCACTTC. This translates into CASSATTGVHHF. The full variable domain, its missing parts supplied by reference TRBV28 and TRBJ2-7, is DVKVTQSSRYLVKRTGEKVFLECVQDMDHENMFWYRQDPGLGLRLIYFSYDVKMKEKGDIPEGYSVSREKKERFSLILESASTNQTSMYLCASSATTGVHHFGPGTRLTVT.

The V call is TRBV5-1, the J call TRBJ2-7; D may be TRBD1 (6 bases). V was trimmed by 2 bases and J by 0 bases, leaving 12 bases between them. This CDR3 is built from 15 residues. In germline, CDR1 is SGHRS, CDR2 YFSETQ. The CDR3 nucleotides read TGCGCCAGCAGCTTAAACAGGGCCGTCTCCTACGAGCAGTACTTC. Translation: CASSLNRAVSYEQYF.

The chain links TRBV7-3 to TRBJ1-1; D gene uncertain. The germline V gene encodes CDR1 SGHTA and CDR2 FQGTGA. The CDR3 has 13 amino acids. V was pared by 3 bases and J by 1 base, with 6 bases between. The CDR3, as DNA: TGTGCCAGCAGCTTTTCCTCGAACACTGAAGCTTTCTTT. Protein: CASSFSSNTEAFF. Full variable domain (remainder filled in from reference TRBV7-3 and TRBJ1-1): GAGVSQTPSNKVTEKGKYVELRCDPISGHTALYWYRQSLGQGPEFLIYFQGTGAADDSGLPNDRFFAVRPEGSVSTLKIQRTERGDSAVYLCASSFSSNTEAFFGQGTRLTVV.

The J gene is TRBJ1-2, the V gene TRBV6-5; D possibly corresponds to TRBD1 (6 bases). Per germline, CDR1 MNHEY and CDR2 SVGAGI. The CDR3 covers 13 residues. V was pared by 5 bases and J by 4 bases, with 11 bases between. The CDR3 DNA sequence: TGTGCCAGCAGTCGCGACAGGATCTATGGCTACACCTTC. It translates to CASSRDRIYGYTF.

V gene TRBV10-3 combines with J gene TRBJ2-5; D might be TRBD2 (5 bases). V was pared by 2 bases and J by 3 bases, with 7 bases between. Germline V lookup: CDR1 ENHRY, CDR2 SYGVKD. The CDR3 totals 13 residues. The DNA of the CDR3 is TGTGCCATCAGTGAGGTGGAGGAAGAGACCCAGTACTTC. As protein: CAISEVEEETQYF.

The genes are TRBV25-1 and TRBJ2-5; D not resolved. The V and J ends lost 7 bases and 4 bases respectively, with 16 bases between them. From germline, CDR1 is MGHDK and CDR2 SYGVNS. The CDR3 has 14 amino acids. CDR3: CASNDPGDRETQYF. As DNA, the CDR3 is TGTGCCAGCAACGACCCAGGCGATCGAGAGACCCAGTACTTC. Variable domain in full (rest from reference TRBV25-1 and TRBJ2-5): EADIYQTPRYLVIGTGKKITLECSQTMGHDKMYWYQQDPGMELHLIHYSYGVNSTEKGDLSSESTVSRIRTEHFPLTLESARPSHTSQYLCASNDPGDRETQYFGPGTRLLVL.

The J gene is TRBJ2-5, the V gene TRBV18; D is perhaps TRBD2 (6 bases). Between the trimmed V and J ends, which lost 1 base and 5 bases, there was a span of 20 bases. The CDR3 spans 17 residues. From germline, CDR1 is KGHSH and CDR2 LQKENI. The CDR3 protein is CASSPRDFPLAGETQYF. The CDR3 DNA reads as TGTGCCAGCTCACCACGGGACTTCCCCCTCGCCGGGGAGACCCAGTACTTC.

The gene calls are TRBV28 and TRBJ1-2, with TRBD1 identical over 9 bases. Germline CDR1 reads MDHEN; CDR2 reads SYDVKM. Losses at the gene ends were 2 bases for V and 8 bases for J; bases not matched to a gene: 3. The CDR3 length is 13 residues. CDR3: CASSLNRGLGYTF. The CDR3 coding sequence is TGTGCCAGCAGTTTAAACAGGGGGCTGGGCTACACCTTC.

The gene calls are TRBV7-8 and TRBJ2-7, with D uncertain. The V gene's germline CDR1 is SGHVS and CDR2 FQNEAQ. CDR3 size: 15 residues. Trimming stripped 0 bases from V and 2 bases from J, with 11 bases between. The CDR3 DNA reads TGTGCCAGCAGCTTAGCTGGCAAGACTCCCTACGAGCAGTACTTC. Its protein is CASSLAGKTPYEQYF. The whole variable domain, remainder taken from reference TRBV7-8 and TRBJ2-7, is GAGVSQSPRYKVAKRGQDVALRCDPISGHVSLFWYQQALGQGPEFLTYFQNEAQLDKSGLPSDRFFAERPEGSVSTLKIQRTQQEDSAVYLCASSLAGKTPYEQYFGPGTRLTVT.

V is TRBV19 and J is TRBJ1-1, with D possibly TRBD1 on 6 matching bases. The CDR3 is 14 residues long. Germline loops: CDR1 LNHDA, CDR2 SQIVND (reference sequence). The V end was cut by 1 base, the J end by 2 bases, with 8 bases between. The CDR3 sequence is CASSIGRGNTEAFF. The CDR3 nucleotides read TGTGCCAGTAGTATAGGCAGGGGAAACACTGAAGCTTTCTTT. The full variable domain, its missing parts supplied by reference TRBV19 and TRBJ1-1, is DGGITQSPKYLFRKEGQNVTLSCEQNLNHDAMYWYRQDPGQGLRLIYYSQIVNDFQKGDIAEGYSVSREKKESFPLTVTSAQKNPTAFYLCASSIGRGNTEAFFGQGTRLTVV.

The V call is TRBV5-8, the J call TRBJ1-6; 8 positions agree with TRBD1. CDR3 size: 18 residues. The ends lost 3 bases at V and 0 bases at J; junction bases unmatched: 8. Germline loops: CDR1 SGHTS, CDR2 YDEGEE. The CDR3 loop is CASSSGTGLFSYNSPLHF. CDR3 sequence (DNA): TGTGCCAGCAGCTCCGGGACAGGTCTATTCTCCTATAATTCACCCCTCCACTTT.